Following are 23 T cell receptor beta chains from one sample sequenced in a study of PD-1 blockade in classical Hodgkin lymphoma. Each and every patient relapsed after autologous stem cell transplantation, and patients got differing brentuximab vedotin exposure. The method was immunoSEQ multiplex PCR; TCRdb's version includes in-frame clones alone and lacks a portion of them. The table has about 14,000 clones, about 86% seen once. This specimen consisted of peripheral blood mononuclear cells (PBMCs), obtained before the second cycle of nivolumab. The receptors derive from a human donor with classical Hodgkin lymphoma.

J is TRBJ2-2 and V is TRBV10-3, with 8 bases matching TRBD2. The V gene's germline CDR1 is ENHRY and CDR2 SYGVKD. The length of the CDR3 is 15 residues. V dropped 2 bases and J dropped 7; count of bases not matched to a gene: 6. This chain's CDR3 is CAISERGGPRGELFF. The CDR3 DNA is TGTGCCATCAGTGAGCGGGGGGGCCCCCGCGGGGAGCTGTTTTTT.

CDR3 coding DNA: TGTGCCAGCAGTCACTTTCAGGGGATAGCCAAAAACATTCAGTACTTC. Translating it yields CASSHFQGIAKNIQYF. The gene calls are TRBV6-5 and TRBJ2-4; a possible D gene is TRBD1 (6 bases). The CDR3 loop spans 16 amino acids. The V gene lost 5 bases and the J gene lost 0 bases, with 14 bases spanning the gap. Germline values: CDR1 MNHEY, CDR2 SVGAGI.

The rearrangement uses TRBV19 and TRBJ2-5; 10 bases are shared with TRBD1. J lost 2 bases, V lost 4 bases, and 7 bases had no gene match. Germline V gene lookup returns CDR1 LNHDA and CDR2 SQIVND (reference sequence). This CDR3 comprises 16 residues. The CDR3: CASSKVWGQGQETQYF. CDR3 nucleotide sequence: TGTGCCAGTAGTAAGGTCTGGGGACAGGGGCAAGAGACCCAGTACTTC.

This clone was seen a single time. The V call is TRBV19, the J call TRBJ1-2; no firm D call. V was pared by 1 base and J by 3 bases, with 6 bases between. Germline CDR1 LNHDA, CDR2 SQIVND (reference sequence). The CDR3 runs 13 residues. The CDR3 nucleotides read TGTGCCAGTAGTATAGGATTGGACTATGGCTACACCTTC. It is translated as CASSIGLDYGYTF.

This clone has just one count. J is TRBJ1-1 and V is TRBV11-3; D is unclear. CDR3 length: 12 amino acids. Looked up from germline, CDR1 is SGHNT and CDR2 is YENEEA. V shed 3 bases and J shed 7 bases, with 9 bases lying between them. CDR3 residues: CASSFSGGEAFF. DNA of the CDR3: TGTGCCAGCAGCTTCTCCGGCGGTGAAGCTTTCTTT.

The V and J genes are TRBV14 and TRBJ1-2; D is unclear. Germline CDR1 reads SGHDN; CDR2 reads FVKESK. This CDR3 spans 17 amino acids. With 4 bases removed from V and 3 bases from J, the gap between germline ends came to 21 bases. In DNA, the CDR3 is TGTGCCAGCAGCCTACCCAGTTCGGGGTGGAAGGACTATGGCTACACCTTC. It is translated as CASSLPSSGWKDYGYTF.

The chain combines TRBV7-6 with TRBJ1-2, with 10 bases aligning to TRBD1. The CDR3 extends over 15 amino acids. Germline-derived CDR1 and CDR2 are SGHVS and FNYEAQ. V was pared by 5 bases and J by 4 bases, with 7 bases of the junction left unmatched. For the CDR3, the DNA is TGTGCCAGCAGCCCCGGACAGGGGGGATTCTATGGCTACACCTTC. It codes for CASSPGQGGFYGYTF.

The chain combines TRBV19 with TRBJ1-2; D uncertain. Trimming left V 5 bases short and J 3 bases short, with 13 bases between. The CDR3 covers 14 residues. CDR1 is LNHDA and CDR2 is SQIVND in the germline V gene (reference sequence). CDR3 nucleotides: TGTGCCAGTAGTGGTCGGGGTAGGGACTATGGCTACACCTTC. It translates to CASSGRGRDYGYTF.

This clone was detected once. This chain joins TRBV21-1 and TRBJ1-6; the D call in the table, TRBD1, was not verified against the DNA. TRBV21-1 constitutes a pseudogene. This CDR3 comprises 14 residues. The CDR3, as DNA: TGTGCCAGCAAAGGGGGCTCCTATAATTCACCCCTCCACTTT. Its translation is CASKGGSYNSPLHF.

The chain joins TRBV10-2 to TRBJ1-2, with TRBD1 as a possible D gene (5 bases). CDR1 is WSHSY and CDR2 is SAAADI in the germline V gene. The CDR3 runs 15 residues. V was trimmed by 8 bases and J by 0 bases, leaving 16 bases between them. The CDR3 sequence: CASWGLGVPNYGYTF. CDR3 sequence (DNA): TGCGCCAGCTGGGGCCTGGGTGTTCCTAACTATGGCTACACCTTC.

The chain employs TRBV5-6 and TRBJ2-7, with D maybe TRBD1 (5 bases). The V end was cut by 3 bases, the J end by 7 bases, with 20 bases between. Germline lookup yields CDR1 SGHDT and CDR2 YYEEEE. CDR3 length: 15 amino acids. The CDR3 bases are TGTGCCAGCAGCTACCGACAGTCTTGGAAGGGGGAGCAGTACTTC. Protein: CASSYRQSWKGEQYF.

By its share, this clone is medium-sized. The chain uses TRBV10-2 and TRBJ1-4, with D tentatively TRBD1 (5 bases). Germline V lookup: CDR1 WSHSY, CDR2 SAAADI. The V end was cut by 8 bases, the J end by 8 bases, with 15 bases between. The CDR3 is 13 residues long. CDR3 amino acids: CASVGRRTEKLFF. In DNA, the CDR3 is TGCGCCAGCGTGGGTAGGAGGACAGAAAAACTGTTTTTT.

The V and J genes are TRBV9 and TRBJ1-2, with 8 bases identical to TRBD1. Per the germline V gene, CDR1 is SGDLS and CDR2 is YYNGEE. The CDR3 totals 15 residues. Losses at the gene ends were 0 bases for V and 3 bases for J; bases not matched to a gene: 4. DNA for the CDR3: TGTGCCAGCAGCGTAGAACCAGGGGGCGACTATGGCTACACCTTC. Its translation: CASSVEPGGDYGYTF.

This clone has only one observation. The V and J genes are TRBV4-1 and TRBJ2-1; D remains unclear. Per germline, CDR1 MGHRA and CDR2 YSYEKL. Deletions cut 1 base from V and 3 bases from J, with 13 bases between. This CDR3 is 16 amino acids long. Here the CDR3 reads CASSQGRSPLYNEQFF. The CDR3 DNA sequence: TGCGCCAGCAGCCAAGGTCGCAGCCCCCTCTACAATGAGCAGTTCTTC.

This clone occurred a few times. The rearrangement joins TRBV5-1 to TRBJ2-5; TRBD1 might be the D (6 bases). V was cut by 0 bases and J by 5 bases, with 11 bases left in between. Germline CDR1 and CDR2: SGHRS and YFSETQ. This CDR3 has 14 residues. The CDR3 reads CASSLDREFETQYF. The CDR3 DNA follows: TGCGCCAGCAGCTTGGACAGGGAATTCGAGACCCAGTACTTC.

The V gene is TRBV9, the J gene TRBJ2-2, with D tentatively TRBD1 (6 bases). The CDR3 is 16 residues long. V was pared by 0 bases and J by 6 bases, with 15 bases between. Germline V CDR1 and CDR2: SGDLS, YYNGEE. CDR3 bases: TGTGCCAGCAGCGTAGAGGCACCAGGGGTGGCCGGGGAGCTGTTTTTT. Translation: CASSVEAPGVAGELFF.

The V gene is TRBV4-2, the J gene TRBJ1-1; 9 nucleotides match TRBD1. The CDR3 is 17 residues long. Germline-derived CDR1 and CDR2 are LGHNA and YNFKEQ. The junction had 6 bases not matched to a gene; V was cut back by 1 base and J by 0 bases. As DNA, the CDR3 is TGTGCCAGCAGCCAAGTTCGGGGGGACAGGGTGAACACTGAAGCTTTCTTT. This gives the protein CASSQVRGDRVNTEAFF.

About this clone: One junction end does not reproduce the germline sequence, and a read error may be involved. The rearrangement uses TRBV2 and TRBJ2-1, with 10 bases aligning to TRBD2. CDR3 length: 18 residues. Germline V lookup: CDR1 SNHLY, CDR2 FYNNEI. The CDR3 sequence is CASSEALLSGGSYNEQFF. The CDR3 bases are TGTGCCAGCAGCGAAGCCCTACTTAGCGGGGGGTCCTACAATGAGCAGTTCTTC.

This clone was recorded only once. The chain has TRBV19 and TRBJ1-5; possible D gene TRBD1, 6 bases. The length of the CDR3 is 14 residues. V shed 3 bases and J shed 7 bases, with 13 bases lying between them. Germline V gene lookup returns CDR1 LNHDA and CDR2 SQIVND (reference sequence). As DNA, the CDR3 is TGTGCCAGTAGTATCAACCAGGGGTGGCAGCCCCAGCATTTT. Protein product: CASSINQGWQPQHF.

This clone was found a few times. In DNA, the CDR3 is TGTGCCAGCAGCTCTAACAGGGATGACTATGGCTACACCTTC. This gives the protein CASSSNRDDYGYTF. The V and J genes are TRBV5-8 and TRBJ1-2; a weak D match, TRBD1 (6 bases). Germline lookup yields CDR1 SGHTS and CDR2 YDEGEE. V dropped 3 bases and J dropped 3 bases, with 12 bases sitting between them. The CDR3 runs to 14 residues.

This chain connects TRBV4-3 to TRBJ1-1; D possibly corresponds to TRBD1 (5 bases). Germline-derived CDR1 and CDR2 are LGHNA and YSLEER. The V end was cut by 0 bases, the J end by 1 base, with 15 bases between. This CDR3 is built from 17 residues. The CDR3 spells CASSQDWGVLGNTEAFF. The DNA of the CDR3 is TGCGCCAGCAGCCAAGATTGGGGGGTGTTGGGGAACACTGAAGCTTTCTTT.

This rearrangement joins TRBV7-3 to TRBJ2-1; TRBD2 matches at 12 bases. The CDR3 has 15 amino acids. The V gene end was trimmed by 4 bases and the J gene end by 6 bases; junction bases not matched to a gene: 4. Germline lookup yields CDR1 SGHTA and CDR2 FQGTGA. The CDR3 DNA sequence: TGTGCCAGCAGCTCTAGCGGGGGGGCTGGCAATGAGCAGTTCTTC. Encoded protein: CASSSSGGAGNEQFF.

The V and J genes are TRBV7-9 and TRBJ1-1, with 9 bases fitting TRBD1. J gave up 0 bases and V 4 bases, and 9 bases lay outside the gene matches. CDR1 is SEHNR, CDR2 FQNEAQ, per germline (reference sequence). The CDR3 contains 17 residues. The DNA for the CDR3 is TGTGCCAGCAGCTCAGGACAGGGGTCGGGGGTGAACACTGAAGCTTTCTTT. This gives the protein CASSSGQGSGVNTEAFF. Complete variable domain (other parts from reference TRBV7-9 and TRBJ1-1): DTGVSQNPRHKITKRGQNVTFRCDPISEHNRLYWYRQTLGQGPEFLTYFQNEAQLEKSRLLSDRFSAERPKGSFSTLEIQRTEQGDSAMYLCASSSGQGSGVNTEAFFGQGTRLTVV.